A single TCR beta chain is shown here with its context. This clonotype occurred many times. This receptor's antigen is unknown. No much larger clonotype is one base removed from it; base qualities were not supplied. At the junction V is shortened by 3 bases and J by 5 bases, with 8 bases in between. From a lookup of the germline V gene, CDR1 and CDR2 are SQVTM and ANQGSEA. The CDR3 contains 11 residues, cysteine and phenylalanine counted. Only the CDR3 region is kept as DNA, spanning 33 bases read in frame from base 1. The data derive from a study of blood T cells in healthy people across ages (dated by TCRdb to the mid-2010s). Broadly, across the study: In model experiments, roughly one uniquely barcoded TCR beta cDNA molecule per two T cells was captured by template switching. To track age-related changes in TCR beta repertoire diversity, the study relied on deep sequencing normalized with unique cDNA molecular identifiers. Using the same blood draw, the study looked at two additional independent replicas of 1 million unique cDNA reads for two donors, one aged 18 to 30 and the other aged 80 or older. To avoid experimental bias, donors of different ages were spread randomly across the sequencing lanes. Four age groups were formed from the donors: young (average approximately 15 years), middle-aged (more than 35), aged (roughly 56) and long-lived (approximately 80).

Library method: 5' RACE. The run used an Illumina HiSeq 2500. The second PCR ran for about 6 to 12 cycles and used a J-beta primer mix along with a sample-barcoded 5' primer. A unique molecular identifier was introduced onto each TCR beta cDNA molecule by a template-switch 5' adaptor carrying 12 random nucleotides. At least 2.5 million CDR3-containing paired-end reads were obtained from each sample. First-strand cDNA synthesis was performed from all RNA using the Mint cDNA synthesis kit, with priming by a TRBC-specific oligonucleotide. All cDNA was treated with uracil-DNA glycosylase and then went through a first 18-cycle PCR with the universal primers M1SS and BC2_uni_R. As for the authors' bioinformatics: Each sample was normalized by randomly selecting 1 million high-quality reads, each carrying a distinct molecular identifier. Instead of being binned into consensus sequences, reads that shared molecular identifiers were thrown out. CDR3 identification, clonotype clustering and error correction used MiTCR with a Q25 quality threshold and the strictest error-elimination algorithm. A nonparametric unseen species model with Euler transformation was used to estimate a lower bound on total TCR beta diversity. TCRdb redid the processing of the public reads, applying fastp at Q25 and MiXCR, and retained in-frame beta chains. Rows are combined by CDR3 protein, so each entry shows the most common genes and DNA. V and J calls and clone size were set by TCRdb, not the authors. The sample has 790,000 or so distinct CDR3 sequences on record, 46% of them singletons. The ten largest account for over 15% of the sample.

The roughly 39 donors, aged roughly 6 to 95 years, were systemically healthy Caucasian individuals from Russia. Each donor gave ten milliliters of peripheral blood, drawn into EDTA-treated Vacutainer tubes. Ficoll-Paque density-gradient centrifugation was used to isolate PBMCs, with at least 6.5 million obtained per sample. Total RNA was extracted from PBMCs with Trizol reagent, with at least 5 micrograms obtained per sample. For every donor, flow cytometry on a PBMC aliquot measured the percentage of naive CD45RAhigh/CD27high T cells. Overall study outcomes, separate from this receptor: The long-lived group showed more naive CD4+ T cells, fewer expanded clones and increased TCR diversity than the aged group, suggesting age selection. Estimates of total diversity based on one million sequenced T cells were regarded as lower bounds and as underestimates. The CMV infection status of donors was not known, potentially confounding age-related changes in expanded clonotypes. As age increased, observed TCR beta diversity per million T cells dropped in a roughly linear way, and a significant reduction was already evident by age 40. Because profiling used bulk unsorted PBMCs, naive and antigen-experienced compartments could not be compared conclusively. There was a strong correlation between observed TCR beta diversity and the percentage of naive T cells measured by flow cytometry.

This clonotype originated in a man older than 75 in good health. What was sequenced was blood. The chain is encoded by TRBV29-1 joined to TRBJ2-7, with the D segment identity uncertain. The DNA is TGCAGCGTTGATGGCAACCACGAGCAGTACTTC. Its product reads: CSVDGNHEQYF.